Listed below are T cell receptor beta chains from one sample, sequenced in a study of OX40 agonist ivuxolimab in advanced cancers. Some clones are missing from TCRdb's copy, which holds only in-frame ones; the method was immunoSEQ multiplex PCR. Of around 60,000 clones in the sample, 80% to 90% were seen once. The sample consisted of CD4+ or CD8+ T cells sorted from blood, taken in a trial of the OX40 agonist ivuxolimab. These receptors came from an adult with an advanced solid tumor such as melanoma, head and neck, liver or kidney cancer. Both conserved end residues are part of each CDR3. Each record gives: clone size, V gene, J gene, D gene, CDR3 DNA, CDR3 protein. A D gene is named only where the DNA matches it firmly. Where a row states a size, it is once, few, many or the class of an expanded clone; other rows omit it.

.	TRBV10-3	TRBJ1-3	TRBD1	TGTGCCATCAGTGGCGGACAGGGGGCTGCAGGAAACACCATATATTTT	CAISGGQGAAGNTIYF
.	TRBV11-1	TRBJ2-5	TRBD1	TGTGCCAGCAGCCTTACCGGGACAGGGGAAGAGACCCAGTACTTC	CASSLTGTGEETQYF
.	TRBV6-4	TRBJ2-5	TRBD1	TGTGCCAGCAGTGGACAAGGACAGGCCCCCCAAGAGACCCAGTACTTC	CASSGQGQAPQETQYF
.	TRBV18	TRBJ2-1	.	TGTGCCAGCTCACCACAGCGGAGCTCCTACAATGAGCAGTTCTTC	CASSPQRSSYNEQFF
.	TRBV18	TRBJ2-7	TRBD2	TGTGCCAGCTCACCCCCCGGGGGGGGAGCCTACGAGCAGTACTTC	CASSPPGGGAYEQYF
.	TRBV4-2	TRBJ2-7	.	TGTGCCAGCAGCCAAGATAGTGGACCCCCGAGCTCCTACGAGCAGTACTTC	CASSQDSGPPSSYEQYF
.	TRBV4-1	TRBJ1-1	TRBD1	TGCGCCAGCAGCCAAGATCCCCAGGGGGGGACTGAAGCTTTCTTT	CASSQDPQGGTEAFF
.	TRBV7-3	TRBJ1-2	.	TGTGCCAGCAGCCGGACGGCCGGCCGTGGCTACACCTTC	CASSRTAGRGYTF
.	TRBV5-1	TRBJ2-3	TRBD2	TGCGCCAGCAGCCCGGGGGGAAGGACAGATACGCAGTATTTT	CASSPGGRTDTQYF
.	TRBV6-1	TRBJ1-2	TRBD1	TGTGCCAGCAGTGAACTTGGACAGGGGATCACAGTGAACTATGGCTACACCTTC	CASSELGQGITVNYGYTF
.	TRBV6-5	TRBJ2-2	.	TGTGCCAGCAGTTATGCCGGACAGAGGACCGGGGAGCTGTTTTTT	CASSYAGQRTGELFF
once	TRBV6-5	TRBJ2-7	TRBD2	TGTGCCAGCAGTTACTTAGCGGGCTCCTACGAGCAGTACTTC	CASSYLAGSYEQYF
.	TRBV5-4	TRBJ2-3	.	TGTGCCAGCAGTATTAAGGGTTCAGATACGCAGTATTTT	CASSIKGSDTQYF
.	TRBV2	TRBJ2-5	.	TGTGCCAGCAATTGGCAGGGAAGTCCAGAAGAGACCCAGTACTTC	CASNWQGSPEETQYF
.	TRBV5-4	TRBJ2-1	TRBD2	TGTGCCAGCAGCTTTCCGGGAGGGACGTGGAATGAGCAGTTCTTC	CASSFPGGTWNEQFF
once	TRBV6-5	TRBJ2-7	.	TGTGCCAGCAGTTACTCAGGAGGGGGCGCGAGGGAGCAGTACTTC	CASSYSGGGAREQYF
.	TRBV4-3	TRBJ2-2	TRBD2	TGCGCCAGCAGCCAAACCGGGACTAGCGGGAGATTGGGGGAGCTGTTTTTT	CASSQTGTSGRLGELFF
.	TRBV10-2	TRBJ1-1	.	TGCGCCAGCAGTGAGCCAGGAGAAAACACTGAAGCTTTCTTT	CASSEPGENTEAFF
.	TRBV18	TRBJ1-5	TRBD1	TGTGCCAGCGCGTCGGGACAGGCTAGCAATCAGCCCCAGCATTTT	CASASGQASNQPQHF
.	TRBV19	TRBJ2-7	.	TGTGCCAGTAGCCGCGTCCAATCCTACGAGCAGTACTTC	CASSRVQSYEQYF
medium-sized	TRBV11-2	TRBJ2-7	.	TGTGCCAGCAGCTTAACGGACGGGGCTTTCGAGCAGTACTTC	CASSLTDGAFEQYF
.	TRBV5-4	TRBJ1-1	.	TGTGCCAGCAGCTTAGGAGTGAACACTGAAGCTTTCTTT	CASSLGVNTEAFF